The clone carrying this TCR beta chain was detected only a few times. The antigen is unknown. Germline CDR1 reads SQVTM; CDR2 reads ANQGSEA. This CDR3 is built from 12 residues. Trimming cost V 7 bases and J 1 base, with 9 bases left between them. Unique-molecular-identifier-tagged TCR beta cDNA libraries were used. Each CDR3 protein is one row after TCRdb ran MiXCR on the PCR reads. The sample gives roughly 800,000 distinct CDR3 sequences, 53% of which show up once; 4.6% is in the top ten. The sample comes from a study of post-analysis software for immune sequencing data. Study in general: The disease courses covered relapsing-remitting, secondary progressive and progressive-relapsing multiple sclerosis. Findings and caveats of the study: Included in a set of a handful of TRBV segments more frequent in patients than controls were TRBV5-6, TRBV5-1 and TRBV20-1.

The chain joins TRBV29-1 to TRBJ2-3, with D perhaps matching TRBD1 (7 bases). Sequencing input: blood. This sequence originates from a girl between 10 and 17 years old with multiple sclerosis. The CDR3 loop is CSGGTGTDTQYF. The CDR3 DNA follows: TGCAGCGGCGGGACAGGCACAGATACGCAGTATTTT.